The 7 T cell receptor beta chains in this list originate from one sample, sequenced in a study of OX40 agonist ivuxolimab in advanced cancers. Clones were sequenced by immunoSEQ multiplex PCR, and TCRdb holds only the in-frame ones, with some missing. The sample yields about 40,000 clones, around 83% seen once. The material sequenced was CD4+ or CD8+ T cells sorted from blood, taken in a trial of the OX40 agonist ivuxolimab. Every receptor here comes from an adult with an advanced solid tumor such as melanoma, head and neck, liver or kidney cancer.

This chain links TRBV7-8 with TRBJ1-5; D gene ambiguous. The germline CDR1 and CDR2 sequences are SGHVS and FQNEAQ. CDR3 length: 13 residues. V dropped 5 bases and J dropped 3 bases, with 8 bases sitting between them. CDR3 protein: CASSPDYNQPQHF. The CDR3 nucleotides read TGTGCCAGCAGCCCAGACTACAATCAGCCCCAGCATTTT.

The rearrangement links TRBV6-6 to TRBJ1-5; 8 positions match TRBD1. V shed 5 bases, J shed 6 bases, and the junction held 3 bases outside the gene matches. This CDR3 contains 13 residues. In germline, CDR1 is MNHNY, CDR2 SVGAGI (reference sequence). The DNA for the CDR3 is TGTGCCAGCAGTCAGGGGGCTGGTCAGCCCCAGCATTTT. Its protein is CASSQGAGQPQHF.

This sequence joins TRBV7-3 and TRBJ2-5, with D maybe TRBD1 (6 bases). CDR1 SGHTA and CDR2 FQGTGA come from the germline V gene. V dropped 4 bases and J dropped 1 base, with 10 bases sitting between them. The CDR3 length is 14 residues. CDR3 bases: TGTGCCAGCAGCTCGACAGGTATCCAAGAGACCCAGTACTTC. It is translated as CASSSTGIQETQYF.

This clone was recorded a few times. The V call is TRBV28, the J call TRBJ2-7; no reliable D call. Deletions cut 3 bases from V and 0 bases from J, with 3 bases between. CDR1 and CDR2 (germline): MDHEN, SYDVKM. The CDR3 runs to 12 residues. CDR3 DNA sequence: TGTGCCAGCAGTTTTGACTCCTACGAGCAGTACGTC. It encodes CASSFDSYEQYV.

The CDR3 sequence is CASSTRTAQETQYF. The CDR3 nucleotides are TGTGCCAGCAGCACCCGGACTGCTCAAGAGACCCAGTACTTC. This sequence joins TRBV7-9 and TRBJ2-5, with D perhaps matching TRBD2 (5 bases). Trimming left V 5 bases short and J 2 bases short, with 12 bases between. The CDR3 runs 14 residues. Germline assignment: CDR1 SEHNR and CDR2 FQNEAQ (reference sequence).

The gene calls are TRBV13 and TRBJ2-5; possible D gene TRBD1, 6 bases. V was trimmed by 2 bases and J by 4 bases, leaving 11 bases between them. The CDR3 covers 14 residues. Germline CDR1 PRHDT, CDR2 FYEKMQ (reference sequence). The CDR3 nucleotides are TGTGCCAGCAGCTTAAGACAGGAGACAGAGACCCAGTACTTC. This encodes CASSLRQETETQYF.

This chain links TRBV28 with TRBJ1-5; TRBD1 is a possible D gene (6 bases). The CDR3 has 16 amino acids. CDR1 and CDR2 from the germline V gene are MDHEN and SYDVKM. The germline V and J ends were trimmed by 4 bases and 4 bases, with 17 bases remaining between them. CDR3: CASSSYRDTHNQPQHF. CDR3 DNA: TGTGCCAGCAGTTCATATCGGGACACGCATAATCAGCCCCAGCATTTT.